These 9 T cell receptor beta chains were all obtained from the same sample, sequenced in a study of blood T cell repertoires in COVID-19. This table comes from immunoSEQ multiplex PCR, and its TCRdb copy is limited to in-frame clones, with some not included. The data hold 200,000 to 300,000 clones, with around 87% observed a single time. Sequences were obtained from peripheral blood. The receptor source for this set is a woman aged 55-75 years with COVID-19, enrolled during active disease.

V gene TRBV5-1 combines with J gene TRBJ2-1, with D possibly being TRBD1 (5 bases). Germline values: CDR1 SGHRS, CDR2 YFSETQ. This CDR3 has 17 residues. Trimming removed 0 bases from V and 7 bases from J, with 20 bases in between. The CDR3: CASSLGTWTIDQNEQFF. The CDR3 DNA follows: TGCGCCAGCAGCTTGGGTACTTGGACAATAGATCAGAATGAGCAGTTCTTC.

This clone was counted a few times. The V call is TRBV13, the J call TRBJ2-7, with 7 bases matching TRBD2. Trimming took 3 bases from V and 4 from J; bases not matched to a gene: 6. The CDR3 totals 14 residues. CDR1 and CDR2 from the germline V gene are PRHDT and FYEKMQ (reference sequence). CDR3 nucleotide sequence: TGTGCCAGCAGCTTCCCCAGGGAGGGATACGAGCAGTACTTC. Its protein is CASSFPREGYEQYF.

The chain couples TRBV7-8 to TRBJ2-7; D unclear. CDR3 length: 13 residues. Germline-derived CDR1 and CDR2 are SGHVS and FQNEAQ. Trimming cost V 5 bases and J 3 bases, with 11 bases left between them. CDR3 sequence (DNA): TGTGCCAGCAGCGGGCGAATGGTCTACGAGCAGTACTTC. Translating gives CASSGRMVYEQYF.

The V gene is TRBV7-2, the J gene TRBJ1-5, with a weak D call TRBD1 (5 bases). V lost 1 base, J lost 8 bases, and 12 bases lay in between. The V gene's germline CDR1 is SGHTA and CDR2 FQGNSA. The CDR3 is 14 amino acids. Here the CDR3 DNA reads TGTGCCAGCAGCTTAGTTCAGGGCAGGGAGCCCCAGCATTTT. Amino acids: CASSLVQGREPQHF.

The V and J genes are TRBV28 and TRBJ2-7; 8 nucleotides agree with TRBD2. Germline V gene sequence: CDR1 MDHEN, CDR2 SYDVKM. With 11 bases clipped from V and 3 bases from J, the junction kept 9 bases outside the gene matches. This CDR3 comprises 13 residues. Here the CDR3 DNA reads TGTGCCGCACAAGCGGGAGCCAGCTACGAGCAGTACTTC. Translating gives CAAQAGASYEQYF.

This clone was seen more than once but under ten times. The J gene is TRBJ1-2, the V gene TRBV5-6; perhaps TRBD1 as D (5 bases). The CDR3 totals 15 residues. V shed 2 bases and J shed 5 bases, with 16 bases lying between them. Germline values: CDR1 SGHDT, CDR2 YYEEEE. DNA for the CDR3: TGTGCCAGCAGCTTTCGCCGGACAAGCTGGTATGGCTACACCTTC. Its translation is CASSFRRTSWYGYTF.

V usage is TRBV5-1 and J usage is TRBJ1-5; 9 bases agree with TRBD1. The V gene end was trimmed by 4 bases and the J gene end by 7 bases; junction bases not matched to a gene: 6. Germline V CDR1 and CDR2: SGHRS, YFSETQ. The CDR3 is 14 amino acids. The CDR3 region is CASSPGQGTQPQHF. In DNA form, the CDR3 reads TGCGCCAGCAGCCCCGGACAGGGGACGCAGCCCCAGCATTTT.

The chain joins TRBV6-5 to TRBJ2-1; D might be TRBD2 (7 bases). Germline V gene data show CDR1 as MNHEY and CDR2 as SVGAGI. Deletions cut 2 bases from V and 9 bases from J, with 14 bases between. This CDR3 region has 14 residues. The DNA of the CDR3 is TGTGCCAGCAGTTACGGGGGCGGGAGCGGTGAGCAGTTCTTC. Its translation is CASSYGGGSGEQFF.

The chain combines TRBV27 with TRBJ1-5; D gene uncertain. The V gene lost 5 bases and the J gene lost 9 bases, with 14 bases spanning the gap. The CDR3 contains 13 residues. Germline CDR1 and CDR2: MNHEY and SMNVEV (reference sequence). DNA of the CDR3: TGTGCCAGCAGTCCGAGGGTCGACGGGCCCCAGCATTTT. It encodes CASSPRVDGPQHF.